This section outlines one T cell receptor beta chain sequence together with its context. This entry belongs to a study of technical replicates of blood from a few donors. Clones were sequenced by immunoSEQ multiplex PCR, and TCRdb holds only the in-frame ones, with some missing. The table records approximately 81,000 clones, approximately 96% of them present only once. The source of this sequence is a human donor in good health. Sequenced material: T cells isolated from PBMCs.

CDR3 bases: TGTGCCATCAGCCTCGCTAGCGGAGCCACAGATACGCAGTATTTT. Protein product: CAISLASGATDTQYF. The genes are TRBV10-3 and TRBJ2-3, with 7 bases identical to TRBD2. This CDR3 comprises 15 residues. Germline lookup yields CDR1 ENHRY and CDR2 SYGVKD. Trimming removed 6 bases from V and 2 bases from J; junction bases left unmatched: 8.